Below are 25 T cell receptor beta chains sequenced from a single sample in a study of Graves' ophthalmopathy and Graves' hyperthyroidism. From RNA, the CDR3 regions of TCR beta chains were amplified and sequenced. RT-PCR in the first round used HTBI primers; a second-round multiplex PCR followed. In TCRdb, the multiplex PCR reads were re-called with MiXCR into one record per CDR3 protein. This table holds 450,000 to 600,000 distinct CDR3 sequences, just under 40% found once. The sequencing sample was made of peripheral blood or thyroid tissue (not recorded which). These receptors were obtained from an adult man with Graves' hyperthyroidism.

The rearrangement joins TRBV6-1 to TRBJ2-7, with 7 positions matching TRBD2. Germline CDR1 and CDR2: MNHNS and SASEGT. The CDR3 is 15 residues long. Losses at the gene ends were 7 bases for V and 4 bases for J; bases not matched to a gene: 13. CDR3: CASTEATSNVYEQYF. CDR3 sequence (DNA): TGTGCCAGCACCGAGGCGACTAGCAATGTATACGAGCAGTACTTC.

This rearrangement joins TRBV19 to TRBJ1-5; 10 positions agree with TRBD1. The CDR3 consists of 15 residues. The J segment lost 11 bases and the V segment lost 0 bases, leaving 7 bases of the junction unmatched. Germline V gives CDR1 LNHDA, CDR2 SQIVND (reference sequence). CDR3 amino acids: CASSIDGQGVSSQHF. Here the CDR3 DNA reads TGTGCCAGTAGTATAGACGGACAGGGGGTCTCTTCCCAGCATTTT.

This clonotype was observed at least ten times. CDR3 region: CASSPGSSSYEQYF. The CDR3 nucleotides are TGTGCCAGCAGCCCCGGCTCTAGCTCCTACGAGCAGTACTTC. This sequence joins TRBV13 and TRBJ2-7; D remains ambiguous. Per germline, CDR1 PRHDT and CDR2 FYEKMQ (reference sequence). The CDR3 has 14 residues. V was trimmed by 5 bases and J by 0 bases, leaving 11 bases between them.

This chain connects TRBV20-1 to TRBJ1-2, with 8 nucleotides matching TRBD1. The CDR3 covers 14 residues. Germline V gene data show CDR1 as DFQATT and CDR2 as SNEGSKA (reference sequence). Germline trimming cut 2 bases from V and 1 base from J; bases unmatched to any gene: 3. The CDR3 DNA sequence: TGCAGTGCTAGACAGACAGGGGATAACTATGGCTACACCTTC. Protein sequence: CSARQTGDNYGYTF.

This clonotype was seen many times. V gene TRBV20-1 combines with J gene TRBJ1-6; weak D call: TRBD1 (6 bases). Trimming took off 0 bases at V and 7 bases at J, with 13 bases between the two ends. The CDR3 length is 15 residues. Germline V lookup: CDR1 DFQATT, CDR2 SNEGSKA (reference sequence). This CDR3 reads CSARDYYRANSPLHF. CDR3 coding DNA: TGCAGTGCTAGAGATTACTACAGGGCCAATTCACCCCTCCACTTT.

The chain uses TRBV9 and TRBJ1-1; possibly TRBD1 for D (6 bases). V shed 2 bases and J shed 0 bases, with 11 bases lying between them. The CDR3 runs to 15 residues. Per germline, CDR1 SGDLS and CDR2 YYNGEE. The CDR3, as DNA: TGTGCCAGCAGCGTGCAGGGGCGCATGAACACTGAAGCTTTCTTT. It encodes CASSVQGRMNTEAFF.

This clonotype has ten or more counts. The rearrangement joins TRBV12-3 or TRBV12-4 to TRBJ1-1; D is ambiguous. The ends were cut back, 4 bases at V and 8 bases at J, with 17 bases in the middle. The CDR3 has 14 amino acids. The CDR3: CASSSWITVREAFF. The DNA of the CDR3 is TGTGCCAGCAGTTCCTGGATCACTGTACGGGAAGCTTTCTTT.

This clonotype was counted many times. CDR3 sequence reads: CCYIRAGITEAFF. The CDR3 nucleotides read TGCTGCTACATAAGGGCAGGGATCACTGAAGCTTTCTTT. The chain recombines TRBV20-1 with TRBJ1-1; D possibly corresponds to TRBD1 (5 bases). CDR1 and CDR2 (germline): DFQATT, SNEGSKA (reference sequence). The length of the CDR3 is 13 residues.

This clonotype has at least ten counts. Compared with germline, one end of the junction differs, possibly owing to a read error. This rearrangement joins TRBV7-9 to TRBJ1-1, with no clear D. The germline V gene has CDR1 SEHNR and CDR2 FQNEAQ (reference sequence). The CDR3 has 9 residues. The CDR3, as DNA: TGTGCCAGCAGTGCCATAGCCCTCTTT. This sequence encodes CASSAIALF.

The chain carries TRBV15 and TRBJ1-2; 12 nucleotides align to TRBD1. J gave up 7 bases and V 4 bases, and 7 bases lay outside the gene matches. The CDR3 is made up of 15 amino acids. Germline lookup yields CDR1 LNHNV and CDR2 YYDKDF (reference sequence). CDR3 in amino acids: CATSIPGQGAAGYTF. CDR3 nucleotide sequence: TGTGCCACCAGCATACCGGGACAGGGGGCCGCTGGCTACACCTTC.

In this sample, this clonotype turned up many times. This sequence joins TRBV7-9 and TRBJ1-1, with 7 bases fitting TRBD1. J lost 5 bases, V lost 7 bases, and 10 bases had no gene match. This CDR3 is 14 amino acids long. The germline CDR1 and CDR2 sequences are SEHNR and FQNEAQ (reference sequence). CDR3 DNA: TGTGCCAGCACCCTGACAGGGACAGCGACTGAAGCTTTCTTT. This encodes CASTLTGTATEAFF.

This clonotype was counted at least ten times. The chain has TRBV10-3 and TRBJ2-7; the match to TRBD1 covers 9 bases. Germline lookup yields CDR1 ENHRY and CDR2 SYGVKD. The CDR3 sequence is 13 residues long. Unmatched junction bases numbered 4, after V lost 7 bases and J lost 3 bases. The CDR3 is CAINPDRGYEQYF. The CDR3 DNA is TGTGCCATCAATCCGGACAGGGGCTACGAGCAGTACTTC.

This clonotype showed up many times. This chain joins TRBV4-1 and TRBJ2-7; tentatively, D is TRBD1 (6 bases). Trimming took off 4 bases at V and 5 bases at J, with 12 bases between the two ends. This CDR3 is built from 13 residues. Germline CDR1 and CDR2: MGHRA and YSYEKL. The CDR3 DNA sequence: TGCGCCAGCAGCCCCCGGGACATTAACGAGCAGTACTTC. This encodes CASSPRDINEQYF.

Ten or more counts support this clonotype. The CDR3 loop is CASTKRTVQETQYF. CDR3 coding DNA: TGTGCCAGCACCAAAAGGACAGTACAAGAGACCCAGTACTTC. The chain couples TRBV2 to TRBJ2-5; maybe TRBD1 (6 bases). V was trimmed by 7 bases and J by 2 bases, leaving 14 bases between them. Germline lookup yields CDR1 SNHLY and CDR2 FYNNEI. The CDR3 covers 14 residues.

This clonotype was recorded many times. The chain carries TRBV7-9 and TRBJ2-5; D may be TRBD2 (6 bases). V was trimmed by 5 bases and J by 1 base, leaving 14 bases between them. Germline CDR1 is SEHNR and CDR2 is FQNEAQ (reference sequence). The CDR3 loop spans 15 amino acids. The DNA of the CDR3 is TGTGCCAGCAGCCATAGCGGCAGGGTCCAAGAGACCCAGTACTTC. Translation gives CASSHSGRVQETQYF.

The V call is TRBV20-1, the J call TRBJ2-5; 10 bases map to TRBD1. In germline, CDR1 is DFQATT, CDR2 SNEGSKA (reference sequence). The CDR3 extends over 12 amino acids. J gave up 5 bases and V 7 bases, and 4 bases lay outside the gene matches. CDR3 in amino acids: CSVPTGGETQYF. The CDR3 DNA reads TGCAGTGTCCCGACAGGGGGCGAGACCCAGTACTTC.

As concerns this clonotype: Mismatch with germline at one junction end may stem from a read error. This sequence joins TRBV5-8 and TRBJ2-2, with D perhaps TRBD2 (5 bases). The CDR3 loop spans 13 amino acids. Germline values: CDR1 SGHTS, CDR2 YDEGEE. CDR3 nucleotides: TGTGCCAGCAGCGCGGATTACACCGGGGAGCCGTTTTTT. Translating it yields CASSADYTGEPFF.

Points on this clonotype: A read error may be the cause here, since a much bigger clone is one base away. This rearrangement joins TRBV7-9 to TRBJ1-6; D uncertain. Germline values: CDR1 SEHNR, CDR2 FQNEAQ (reference sequence). The length of the CDR3 is 15 residues. The CDR3 protein is CASSLASIDNSPPHF. CDR3 coding DNA: TGTGCCAGCAGCTTAGCGAGCATAGATAATTCACCCCCCCACTTT. The whole variable domain, filled in from reference TRBV7-9 and TRBJ1-6, reads DTGVSQNPRHKITKRGQNVTFRCDPISEHNRLYWYRQTLGQGPEFLTYFQNEAQLEKSRLLSDRFSAERPKGSFSTLEIQRTEQGDSAMYLCASSLASIDNSPPHFGNGTRLTVT.

The chain uses TRBV5-1 and TRBJ1-4; a possible D gene is TRBD1 (6 bases). V lost 0 bases to trimming and J lost 6 bases, with 12 bases between them. CDR1 SGHRS and CDR2 YFSETQ come from the germline V gene. This CDR3 has 15 amino acids. DNA for the CDR3: TGCGCCAGCAGCTTGGGGCAACAGGGAGATGAAAAACTGTTTTTT. This codes for CASSLGQQGDEKLFF.

This clonotype showed up many times. The J gene is TRBJ2-2, the V gene TRBV24-1; D may be TRBD2 (6 bases). The germline V and J ends were trimmed by 3 bases and 7 bases, with 8 bases remaining between them. Per the germline V gene, CDR1 is KGHDR and CDR2 is SFDVKD. This CDR3 comprises 13 residues. Written as DNA, the CDR3 is TGTGCCACCAGTGATAGCGGGCTCGGGGAGCTGTTTTTT. It yields the protein CATSDSGLGELFF.

This clonotype was observed at least ten times. V and J are TRBV12-3 or TRBV12-4 and TRBJ1-6, with a possible D match to TRBD1 (5 bases). The CDR3 length is 16 residues. Trimming cost V 0 bases and J 7 bases, with 13 bases left between them. CDR3 nucleotide sequence: TGTGCCAGCAGTTTAGCTACGGGACCGTTAAATTCACCCCTCCACTTT. Its translation: CASSLATGPLNSPLHF.

In regard to this clonotype: With a much larger clone just one base away, this may be a read error. The genes are TRBV18 and TRBJ2-5; D is possibly TRBD1 or TRBD2 (5 bases each). V was shortened by 8 bases and J by 9 bases, with 22 bases between the two germline ends. Germline V lookup: CDR1 KGHSH, CDR2 LQKENI. CDR3 size: 14 residues. The CDR3 spells CASSTARDPEAQYF. CDR3 DNA: TGTGCCAGCAGTACGGCAAGGGACCCGGAGGCCCAGTACTTC.

Many counts were recorded for this clonotype. J is TRBJ1-5 and V is TRBV19, with D maybe TRBD1 (6 bases). CDR1 and CDR2 (germline): LNHDA, SQIVND (reference sequence). The CDR3 loop spans 15 amino acids. V lost 3 bases to trimming and J lost 7 bases, with 16 bases between them. In DNA form, the CDR3 reads TGTGCCAGTAGTATCAGGGTCAGGGGTGGCCAGCCCCAGCATTTT. Protein sequence: CASSIRVRGGQPQHF. The whole variable domain, filled in from reference TRBV19 and TRBJ1-5, reads DGGITQSPKYLFRKEGQNVTLSCEQNLNHDAMYWYRQDPGQGLRLIYYSQIVNDFQKGDIAEGYSVSREKKESFPLTVTSAQKNPTAFYLCASSIRVRGGQPQHFGDGTRLSIL.

CDR3 amino acids: CASSQPGQGYSPLHF. The CDR3 bases are TGTGCCAGCAGCCAACCGGGACAGGGCTATTCACCCCTCCACTTT. The J gene is TRBJ1-6, the V gene TRBV3-1, with 9 bases lining up with TRBD1. The CDR3 runs to 15 residues. J lost 8 bases, V lost 2 bases, and 4 bases had no gene match. CDR1 and CDR2 from the germline V gene are LGHDT and YNNKEL (reference sequence). The whole variable domain, filled in from reference TRBV3-1 and TRBJ1-6, reads DTAVSQTPKYLVTQMGNDKSIKCEQNLGHDTMYWYKQDSKKFLKIMFSYNNKELIINETVPNRFSPKSPDKAHLNLHINSLELGDSAVYFCASSQPGQGYSPLHFGNGTRLTVT.

CDR3 sequence: CASRRTKRPQHF. The CDR3 nucleotides are TGTGCCAGCAGACGGACAAAGCGGCCCCAGCATTTT. The chain joins TRBV2 to TRBJ1-5; D possibly corresponds to TRBD1 (5 bases). Germline-derived CDR1 and CDR2 are SNHLY and FYNNEI. The CDR3 loop spans 12 amino acids. V gave up 6 bases and J gave up 9 bases, with 12 bases separating them.